The entry that follows covers one T cell receptor beta chain sequence. This record comes from a study of blood T cell repertoires in COVID-19. About the study: The study drew acute and convalescent COVID-19 samples from the United States, Italy and Spain. PBMCs, B-cell-depleted T cells, or T cells were the source of the cDNA or gDNA that made up the material.

The V gene's germline CDR1 is SGHDT and CDR2 YYEEEE. Deletions cut 6 bases from V and 4 bases from J, with 17 bases between. This CDR3 is 14 amino acids long. Authors' data handling: From reference gene primer amplification, estimates of nucleated cell counts were derived. Libraries were prepared by immunoSEQ multiplex PCR; TCRdb keeps only in-frame clonotypes and omits some of them. V and J calls and clone size are those listed in that table; D and trimming were worked out from the DNA. The data show around 57,000 clones, 79% seen once. This clonotype was obtained from a woman in her 70s with acute or convalescent COVID-19. The chain combines TRBV5-6 with TRBJ2-7, with D tentatively TRBD1 (6 bases). Sequencing used peripheral blood. CDR3 in amino acids: CASTERTGTYEQYF. The CDR3 DNA follows: TGTGCCAGCACCGAACGTACAGGGACATACGAGCAGTACTTC.